The sequence of this T cell receptor beta chain was determined in a study of shared T cell receptors in the human thymus (dated by TCRdb to the early 2020s). Looking at the study overall: The study investigated the way shared, self-reactive T-cell receptor alpha chains are produced in the human thymus.

Taken from cysteine to phenylalanine, the CDR3 has 16 residues. Kept here is only the CDR3 DNA, which spans 48 bases and is read in frame from base 1. V is reduced by 2 bases and J by 5 bases, leaving a spacing of 19 bases between them. As encoded in the germline V gene, CDR1 is SGHRS while CDR2 is YFSETQ. On this clone: Its antigen is still unknown. Base qualities were left out, and no much larger clone turns up one base away.

To prepare the library, the immunoSEQ multiplex PCR assay was applied. TCRdb mirrors the immuneACCESS table, restricted to in-frame sequences. Some clones are absent from its copies; in checked studies, under half trace to an unresolved V gene, and the reason for the others is unknown. The sample table lists roughly 710,000 clones, approximately 83% of them with a count of one. Together, the top ten hold roughly 0.01% of the sample. These same data were also listed under a study on human thymus T cells. The second paper states: Immunologically healthy infants undergoing open corrective cardiac surgery for congenital heart defects in Finland were used as donors. Thymus tissue was obtained as surgical resects removed during corrective cardiac surgery. V and J gene segment usage appeared biased in both thymic and peripheral blood repertoires. According to the related research, thymic TCR repertoires were highly overlapping among unrelated individuals. The study used eight infant thymus samples plus four related peripheral blood samples to characterize TCR alpha and beta repertoires. Donor ages ranged from roughly 7 to 250 days, and the cohort comprised five or six male and two female infants. Thymocytes were freed from the tissue by mechanical means and kept at -70 degrees C as pellets of roughly 8.5-31 million cells. A QIAsymphony instrument was used to extract genomic DNA from frozen cell pellets. The immunoSEQ multiplex PCR assay was used to amplify the TCRB and TCRAD loci from a standardized amount of quality-controlled genomic DNA. The amplicons covered the V(D)J region and were long enough to include the CDR3 and to identify the V and J genes. Amplicon sequencing was performed on an Illumina platform through the commercial immunoSEQ service. Primer bias and sequencing errors were corrected as previously described, and TCRAD and TCRB definitions were based on the IMGT database. Analysis of the repertoires was done with immunoSEQ Analyzer 3.0 and VDJTools and included basic statistics, V/J segment usage, diversity estimates, rarefaction and pairwise overlap. To estimate diversity, the Chao1, ChaoE, Efron-Thisted, Shannon and inverse Simpson indices were applied, and diversity was also estimated on datasets down-sampled to the smallest sample. Repertoire overlap was determined by strict matching of CDR3 nucleotide sequence, V gene and J gene, and Jaccard-based multidimensional scaling clustering was applied. Thymus samples yielded on average about 810,000 unique TCRB clonotypes, compared with around 84,000 from blood samples.

Sequenced input: thymocytes. The clonotype originates from a girl younger than two with a congenital heart defect. Donor details come from another sample of the same person, matched by shared clones. The sequence joins TRBV5-1 to TRBJ2-5; a weak D assignment points to TRBD1 (5 bases agree). The CDR3 protein: CASSLSSDTLGETQYF. The DNA sequence is as follows: TGCGCCAGCAGCTTAAGTTCGGACACGCTAGGGGAGACCCAGTACTTC.